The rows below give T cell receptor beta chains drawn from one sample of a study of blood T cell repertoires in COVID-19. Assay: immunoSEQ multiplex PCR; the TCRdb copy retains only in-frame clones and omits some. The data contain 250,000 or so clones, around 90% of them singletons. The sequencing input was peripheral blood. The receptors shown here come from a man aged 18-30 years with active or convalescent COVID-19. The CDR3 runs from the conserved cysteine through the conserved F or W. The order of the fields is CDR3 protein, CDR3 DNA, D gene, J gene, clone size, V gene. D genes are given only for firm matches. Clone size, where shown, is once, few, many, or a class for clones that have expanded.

cdr3_aa: CASSSQGARRNQPQHF
cdr3_nt: TGTGCCAGCAGCTCCCAGGGGGCGAGACGCAATCAGCCCCAGCATTTT
d_call: TRBD1
j_call: TRBJ1-5
clone_size: NA
v_call: TRBV7-2

cdr3_aa: CATSDPGGNGYTF
cdr3_nt: TGTGCCACCTCTGACCCAGGGGGAAATGGCTACACCTTC
d_call: TRBD1
j_call: TRBJ1-2
clone_size: NA
v_call: TRBV24-1

cdr3_aa: CASSIGRFYEQYF
cdr3_nt: TGTGCCAGTAGTATTGGTCGGTTCTACGAGCAGTACTTC
d_call: NA
j_call: TRBJ2-7
clone_size: NA
v_call: TRBV19

cdr3_aa: CATPDAGGPDNEQFF
cdr3_nt: TGTGCCACCCCTGATGCGGGAGGGCCCGACAATGAGCAGTTCTTC
d_call: TRBD2
j_call: TRBJ2-1
clone_size: NA
v_call: TRBV24-1

cdr3_aa: CASSVSPNTEAFF
cdr3_nt: TGTGCCAGCAGTGTATCCCCGAACACTGAAGCTTTCTTT
d_call: NA
j_call: TRBJ1-1
clone_size: NA
v_call: TRBV2

cdr3_aa: CASSQSLGRGHEQFF
cdr3_nt: TGCGCCAGCAGCCAATCCCTCGGGAGGGGCCATGAGCAGTTCTTC
d_call: TRBD2
j_call: TRBJ2-1
clone_size: NA
v_call: TRBV4-1

cdr3_aa: CASSGLAGVTEQYF
cdr3_nt: TGTGCCAGCAGCGGACTAGCGGGAGTCACCGAGCAGTACTTC
d_call: TRBD2
j_call: TRBJ2-7
clone_size: NA
v_call: TRBV7-9

cdr3_aa: CASSQEPPEGAWTEAFF
cdr3_nt: TGTGCCAGCAGCCAAGAACCCCCTGAAGGGGCTTGGACTGAAGCTTTCTTT
d_call: NA
j_call: TRBJ1-1
clone_size: NA
v_call: TRBV3-1/TRBV3-2

cdr3_aa: CASSLSVSTDTQYF
cdr3_nt: TGTGCCAGCAGTTTGTCCGTATCCACAGATACGCAGTATTTT
d_call: NA
j_call: TRBJ2-3
clone_size: NA
v_call: TRBV27

cdr3_aa: CAISAAGTGSEKLFF
cdr3_nt: TGTGCCATCAGTGCCGCCGGGACAGGGAGTGAAAAACTGTTTTTT
d_call: TRBD1
j_call: TRBJ1-4
clone_size: NA
v_call: TRBV10-3

cdr3_aa: CATAATGMRSPLHF
cdr3_nt: TGTGCCACTGCTGCGACAGGGATGAGATCACCCCTCCACTTT
d_call: TRBD1
j_call: TRBJ1-6
clone_size: NA
v_call: TRBV19

cdr3_aa: CASSWGTGNSPLHF
cdr3_nt: TGTGCCAGCAGCTGGGGGACAGGAAATTCACCCCTCCACTTT
d_call: TRBD1
j_call: TRBJ1-6
clone_size: NA
v_call: TRBV7-3

cdr3_aa: CASSPRPGTALSYEQYF
cdr3_nt: TGTGCTAGCAGCCCCCGCCCAGGGACTGCCCTATCCTACGAGCAGTACTTC
d_call: NA
j_call: TRBJ2-7
clone_size: NA
v_call: TRBV7-7

cdr3_aa: CALLQGVTGYTF
cdr3_nt: TGTGCCTTACTACAGGGTGTTACTGGCTACACCTTC
d_call: NA
j_call: TRBJ1-2
clone_size: NA
v_call: TRBV30

cdr3_aa: CASTWPGQLQNTEAFF
cdr3_nt: TGTGCCAGCACCTGGCCGGGACAGCTACAGAACACTGAAGCTTTCTTT
d_call: TRBD1
j_call: TRBJ1-1
clone_size: NA
v_call: TRBV7-9

cdr3_aa: CSVVQGGLVTEAFF
cdr3_nt: TGCAGCGTTGTCCAAGGGGGATTGGTCACTGAAGCTTTCTTT
d_call: NA
j_call: TRBJ1-1
clone_size: NA
v_call: TRBV29-1

cdr3_aa: CASSLLQGSEAFF
cdr3_nt: TGTGCCAGCAGCTTACTACAGGGGAGTGAAGCTTTCTTT
d_call: TRBD1
j_call: TRBJ1-1
clone_size: NA
v_call: TRBV7-9

cdr3_aa: CASSIDPGVPEAFF
cdr3_nt: TGTGCCAGTAGTATAGATCCGGGGGTACCTGAAGCTTTCTTT
d_call: NA
j_call: TRBJ1-1
clone_size: NA
v_call: TRBV19

cdr3_aa: CASSLRQGDTEAFF
cdr3_nt: TGTGCCAGCAGCTTAAGACAGGGTGACACTGAAGCTTTCTTT
d_call: TRBD1
j_call: TRBJ1-1
clone_size: NA
v_call: TRBV7-2

cdr3_aa: CASSQERLAREQYF
cdr3_nt: TGTGCCAGCAGCCAAGAACGACTAGCGAGGGAGCAGTACTTC
d_call: TRBD2
j_call: TRBJ2-7
clone_size: NA
v_call: TRBV4-2

cdr3_aa: CASSPRDRLNEKLFF
cdr3_nt: TGTGCCAGCAGCCCACGGGACAGACTTAATGAAAAACTGTTTTTT
d_call: TRBD1
j_call: TRBJ1-4
clone_size: NA
v_call: TRBV6-5

cdr3_aa: CASSYAGVGTEAFF
cdr3_nt: TGTGCCAGCAGTTACGCAGGGGTCGGGACTGAAGCTTTCTTT
d_call: NA
j_call: TRBJ1-1
clone_size: once
v_call: TRBV7-9

cdr3_aa: CASSQDRQGHGELFF
cdr3_nt: TGCGCCAGCAGCCAAGATCGTCAGGGCCACGGGGAGCTGTTTTTT
d_call: NA
j_call: TRBJ2-2
clone_size: NA
v_call: TRBV4-3

cdr3_aa: CASSQTGNGYTF
cdr3_nt: TGTGCCAGCAGTCAAACAGGGAATGGCTACACCTTC
d_call: NA
j_call: TRBJ1-2
clone_size: few
v_call: TRBV27

cdr3_aa: CASSSDTEAFF
cdr3_nt: TGTGCCAGCAGTTCGGACACTGAAGCTTTCTTT
d_call: NA
j_call: TRBJ1-1
clone_size: NA
v_call: TRBV27

cdr3_aa: CASSPSGTDTQYF
cdr3_nt: TGTGCCAGCTCACCCTCCGGGACAGATACGCAGTATTTT
d_call: NA
j_call: TRBJ2-3
clone_size: NA
v_call: TRBV18

cdr3_aa: CASSSGRLAGANVLTF
cdr3_nt: TGTGCCAGCAGTTCCGGAAGACTAGCTGGGGCCAACGTCCTGACTTTC
d_call: NA
j_call: TRBJ2-6
clone_size: medium-sized
v_call: TRBV27

cdr3_aa: CASKRGSTDTQYF
cdr3_nt: TGTGCCAGTAAGCGGGGCAGCACAGATACGCAGTATTTT
d_call: TRBD2
j_call: TRBJ2-3
clone_size: NA
v_call: TRBV9

cdr3_aa: CASSLDRTGVNEKLFF
cdr3_nt: TGTGCCAGCAGCTTAGATCGAACAGGGGTTAATGAAAAACTGTTTTTT
d_call: TRBD1
j_call: TRBJ1-4
clone_size: NA
v_call: TRBV11-2

cdr3_aa: CASSSTGGYEQYF
cdr3_nt: TGTGCCAGCAGTTCGACAGGGGGCTACGAGCAGTACTTC
d_call: TRBD1
j_call: TRBJ2-7
clone_size: NA
v_call: TRBV27

cdr3_aa: CASSQPARGSSSYEQYF
cdr3_nt: TGTGCCAGCAGCCAACCGGCGCGGGGGTCGAGCTCCTACGAGCAGTACTTC
d_call: TRBD2
j_call: TRBJ2-7
clone_size: NA
v_call: TRBV3-1/TRBV3-2

cdr3_aa: CASSIAGAGADTQYF
cdr3_nt: TGTGCCAGTAGTATAGCAGGAGCGGGGGCAGATACGCAGTATTTT
d_call: TRBD2
j_call: TRBJ2-3
clone_size: NA
v_call: TRBV19

cdr3_aa: CATSDYFSNEKLFF
cdr3_nt: TGTGCCACCAGTGATTACTTCTCAAATGAAAAACTGTTTTTT
d_call: NA
j_call: TRBJ1-4
clone_size: NA
v_call: TRBV24-1

cdr3_aa: CASSATENTIYF
cdr3_nt: TGTGCCAGCAGCGCGACAGAAAACACCATATATTTT
d_call: NA
j_call: TRBJ1-3
clone_size: NA
v_call: TRBV9

cdr3_aa: CASSLGTLYYGYTF
cdr3_nt: TGTGCCAGCAGCTTAGGAACCCTATACTATGGCTACACCTTC
d_call: NA
j_call: TRBJ1-2
clone_size: NA
v_call: TRBV7-9

cdr3_aa: CASSFPGTAVGYNEQFF
cdr3_nt: TGTGCCAGCAGCTTCCCCGGGACAGCGGTTGGTTACAATGAGCAGTTCTTC
d_call: TRBD1
j_call: TRBJ2-1
clone_size: NA
v_call: TRBV7-9

cdr3_aa: CASSLGALKETQYF
cdr3_nt: TGTGCCAGCAGCTTGGGCGCCCTGAAAGAGACCCAGTACTTC
d_call: NA
j_call: TRBJ2-5
clone_size: NA
v_call: TRBV5-8